The 28 T cell receptor beta chains below come from one sample, sequenced in a study of shared clonotypes between healthy human individuals. Clones were read by immunoSEQ multiplex PCR, and TCRdb kept only the in-frame ones, dropping some. This sample carries hundreds of thousands of clones, about 80% of them seen once, and the ten largest clones take about 1.8%. The sequenced material came from memory CD4+ T cells sorted from blood. The subset denotes: CD45RA-negative fraction. The receptors derive from a woman in her 30s in good health.

The chain employs TRBV5-4 and TRBJ2-3; 10 bases agree with TRBD2. Trimming removed 0 bases from V and 6 bases from J; junction bases left unmatched: 4. In germline, CDR1 is SGHNT, CDR2 YYREEE (reference sequence). The CDR3 runs 15 residues. CDR3 in DNA: TGTGCCAGCAGCTTGGGACTAGCGGGCGGGGATACGCAGTATTTT. Translated, it gives CASSLGLAGGDTQYF.

The chain couples TRBV6-1 to TRBJ2-5; perhaps D is TRBD1 or TRBD2 (5 bases each). This CDR3 has 12 residues. CDR1 and CDR2 (germline): MNHNS, SASEGT. Trimming removed 11 bases at V and 5 bases at J, with 15 bases between. The DNA for the CDR3 is TGTGCCGCCCGGGACCTGTTGGAGACCCAGTACTTC. Amino acids: CAARDLLETQYF.

The chain employs TRBV7-6 and TRBJ2-3, with D hard to call. The CDR3 runs 15 residues. Trimming left V 3 bases short and J 2 bases short, with 12 bases between. Germline lookup yields CDR1 SGHVS and CDR2 FNYEAQ. CDR3 sequence: CASSLGGANTDTQYF. The CDR3 DNA sequence: TGTGCCAGCAGCTTGGGCGGCGCTAACACAGATACGCAGTATTTT.

The V and J genes are TRBV19 and TRBJ2-2, with TRBD1 matching over 8 bases. The CDR3 is 13 residues long. Germline loops: CDR1 LNHDA, CDR2 SQIVND (reference sequence). J lost 6 bases, V lost 5 bases, and 2 bases had no gene match. The chain's CDR3 is CASSVQGAGELFF. CDR3 bases: TGTGCCAGTAGTGTACAGGGGGCCGGGGAGCTGTTTTTT.

The chain uses TRBV23-1 and TRBJ1-5; D may be TRBD1 (5 bases). TRBV23-1 is recorded as an ORF, its role being uncertain. V was clipped by 2 bases and J by 0 bases, with 8 bases between them. This CDR3 spans 15 amino acids. CDR3 sequence: CASSQDSNSNQPQHF. For the CDR3, the DNA is TGCGCCAGCAGTCAAGACAGCAATAGCAATCAGCCCCAGCATTTT.

The CDR3 coding sequence is TGTGCCAGCAGCGTCCCAGGGATGGACACTGAAGCTTTCTTT. It translates to CASSVPGMDTEAFF. This sequence joins TRBV5-4 and TRBJ1-1; weak D call: TRBD1 (5 bases). The CDR3 is 14 amino acids. Germline V CDR1 and CDR2: SGHNT, YYREEE (reference sequence). V lost 4 bases and J 3 bases, leaving 13 bases between the germline ends.

The chain carries TRBV28 and TRBJ2-7; possibly TRBD2 for D (6 bases). The CDR3 is 14 residues long. Germline lookup yields CDR1 MDHEN and CDR2 SYDVKM. Trimming left V 7 bases short and J 1 base short, with 14 bases between. This chain's CDR3 is CASTLGTWSYEQYF. The CDR3 nucleotides read TGTGCCAGCACCTTGGGGACTTGGTCCTACGAGCAGTACTTC.

The chain couples TRBV5-1 to TRBJ1-5, with 8 bases fitting TRBD1. The CDR3 sequence is 18 residues long. The J segment lost 2 bases and the V segment lost 2 bases, leaving 12 bases of the junction unmatched. The germline gives CDR1 SGHRS, CDR2 YFSETQ. The CDR3 is CASSLGTGQRVGNQPQHF. In nucleotides, the CDR3 is TGCGCCAGCAGCTTAGGGACAGGTCAACGGGTAGGCAATCAGCCCCAGCATTTT.

The chain recombines TRBV27 with TRBJ2-1, with D unresolved. V was cut by 6 bases and J by 4 bases, with 13 bases left in between. The germline V gene encodes CDR1 MNHEY and CDR2 SMNVEV (reference sequence). The length of the CDR3 is 14 residues. DNA for the CDR3: TGTGCCAGCAGCCGTAGCTTTTCGTACAATGAGCAGTTCTTC. Translation gives CASSRSFSYNEQFF.

This clone has just one count. This chain links TRBV18 with TRBJ2-7; a possible D gene is TRBD2 (5 bases). The length of the CDR3 is 16 residues. V was trimmed by 3 bases and J by 0 bases, leaving 15 bases between them. Per the germline V gene, CDR1 is KGHSH and CDR2 is LQKENI. CDR3 residues: CASSPRTGKPSYEQYF. In DNA form, the CDR3 reads TGTGCCAGCTCACCTAGAACGGGGAAACCCTCCTACGAGCAGTACTTC. The full variable domain, rest sourced from reference TRBV18 and TRBJ2-7, is NAGVMQNPRHLVRRRGQEARLRCSPMKGHSHVYWYRQLPEEGLKFMVYLQKENIIDESGMPKERFSAEFPKEGPSILRIQQVVRGDSAAYFCASSPRTGKPSYEQYFGPGTRLTVT.

This chain uses TRBV28 with TRBJ2-5, with TRBD2 matching over 8 bases. Losses at the gene ends were 4 bases for V and 9 bases for J; bases not matched to a gene: 4. From germline, CDR1 is MDHEN and CDR2 SYDVKM. This CDR3 comprises 12 residues. Written as DNA, the CDR3 is TGTGCCAGCAGTTGGGACGGGGGGGCCCAGTACTTC. This translates into CASSWDGGAQYF.

As regards this clone: Other DNA sequences in the sample encode the same CDR3. The gene calls are TRBV29-1 and TRBJ2-5; maybe TRBD2 (7 bases). With 6 bases removed from V and 5 bases from J, the gap between germline ends came to 13 bases. Germline V CDR1 and CDR2: SQVTM, ANQGSEA. CDR3 length: 12 amino acids. The CDR3 here is CSVRGGQETQYF. As DNA, the CDR3 is TGCAGCGTGAGGGGGGGCCAGGAGACCCAGTACTTC.

The chain joins TRBV20-1 to TRBJ2-3; tentatively, D is TRBD2 (6 bases). V lost 6 bases and J lost 14, with 18 bases in between. The CDR3 covers 11 residues. Germline lookup yields CDR1 DFQATT and CDR2 SNEGSKA (reference sequence). DNA for the CDR3: TGCAGTGCCGGGCCGGGACTGGATTCGTATTTT. This sequence encodes CSAGPGLDSYF.

This clone came up many times. This chain uses TRBV29-1 with TRBJ2-4; D not certain. The germline V gene encodes CDR1 SQVTM and CDR2 ANQGSEA. The ends were cut back, 4 bases at V and 1 base at J, with 8 bases in the middle. The CDR3 is 13 residues long. Here the CDR3 reads CSVVPQAKNIQYF. The CDR3 nucleotides are TGCAGCGTTGTACCTCAGGCCAAAAACATTCAGTACTTC.

The rearrangement uses TRBV4-1 and TRBJ2-1, with 8 bases identical to TRBD2. In germline, CDR1 is MGHRA, CDR2 YSYEKL. Losses at the gene ends were 0 bases for V and 5 bases for J; bases not matched to a gene: 9. This CDR3 comprises 17 residues. CDR3 residues: CASSQEPGLDYNNEQFF. The DNA of the CDR3 is TGCGCCAGCAGCCAAGAGCCGGGACTAGACTATAACAATGAGCAGTTCTTC.

This chain joins TRBV28 and TRBJ2-3, with 9 bases fitting TRBD2. V gave up 6 bases and J gave up 2 bases; unmatched junction bases: 6. Germline CDR1 MDHEN, CDR2 SYDVKM. The CDR3 consists of 15 residues. The CDR3 here is CASSPAGGATDTQYF. As DNA, the CDR3 is TGTGCCAGCAGCCCTGCGGGAGGGGCCACAGATACGCAGTATTTT.

V and J are TRBV19 and TRBJ2-3; TRBD1 agrees at 9 bases. J lost 4 bases, V lost 6 bases, and 5 bases had no gene match. Per the germline V gene, CDR1 is LNHDA and CDR2 is SQIVND (reference sequence). The CDR3 spans 14 residues. CDR3 amino acids: CASRRTGVADTQYF. The CDR3 nucleotides read TGTGCCAGTAGACGGACAGGGGTGGCAGATACGCAGTATTTT.

This clone was counted a single time. The V gene is TRBV28, the J gene TRBJ2-5, with 12 nucleotides matching TRBD2. V shed 6 bases, J shed 4 bases, and the junction held 3 bases outside the gene matches. Germline V gives CDR1 MDHEN, CDR2 SYDVKM. The CDR3 length is 14 residues. The CDR3 is CASRTSGSLETQYF. CDR3 DNA: TGTGCCAGCAGGACTAGCGGGAGTTTAGAGACCCAGTACTTC.

V and J are TRBV5-1 and TRBJ2-7; D remains unclear. The CDR3 covers 12 residues. CDR1 and CDR2 (germline): SGHRS, YFSETQ. The V end lost 4 bases, the J end lost 3 bases, and 8 bases lay between the germline ends. Here the CDR3 reads CASSEDHYEQYF. The CDR3 region has the DNA TGCGCCAGCAGCGAGGATCACTACGAGCAGTACTTC.

The V call is TRBV7-2, the J call TRBJ1-1; unclear D gene. Germline CDR1 SGHTA, CDR2 FQGNSA. There are 14 residues in the CDR3. V was clipped by 1 base and J by 7 bases, with 13 bases between them. CDR3 amino acids: CASSLGQITGEAFF. DNA for the CDR3: TGTGCCAGCAGCTTAGGGCAGATAACCGGTGAAGCTTTCTTT.

The V call is TRBV19, the J call TRBJ1-5; the D is unclear. This CDR3 contains 13 residues. The germline V and J ends were trimmed by 1 base and 3 bases, with 4 bases remaining between them. Germline V CDR1 and CDR2: LNHDA, SQIVND (reference sequence). CDR3 nucleotides: TGTGCCAGTAGTATAGTCGCCAATCAGCCCCAGCATTTT. Protein sequence: CASSIVANQPQHF.

This clone was seen just once. The V gene is TRBV7-8, the J gene TRBJ2-7; D remains ambiguous. Trimming took 2 bases from V and 4 from J, leaving 9 bases between them. CDR1 and CDR2 from the germline V gene are SGHVS and FQNEAQ. This CDR3 has 13 residues. The CDR3 sequence: CASSLIVGYEQYF. CDR3 sequence (DNA): TGTGCCAGCAGCTTAATAGTGGGTTACGAGCAGTACTTC.

The chain combines TRBV7-9 with TRBJ2-7; 7 nucleotides match TRBD1. J was trimmed by 5 bases and V by 2 bases; bases with no gene match: 9. In germline, CDR1 is SEHNR, CDR2 FQNEAQ (reference sequence). This CDR3 is 15 amino acids long. In DNA form, the CDR3 reads TGTGCCAGCAGCTTAACGACAGGGATTGTGAACGAGCAGTACTTC. Its protein is CASSLTTGIVNEQYF.

Regarding this clone: The sample holds other DNA sequences that translate to the same CDR3. V is TRBV5-4 and J is TRBJ2-2; 12 positions agree with TRBD2. Trimming took 5 bases from V and 2 from J; bases not matched to a gene: 4. This CDR3 has 16 residues. Germline CDR1 and CDR2: SGHNT and YYREEE (reference sequence). The DNA of the CDR3 is TGTGCCAGCAGTGGGGGACTAGCGGGTAACACCGGGGAGCTGTTTTTT. This sequence encodes CASSGGLAGNTGELFF.

The chain uses TRBV4-1 and TRBJ2-6, with 10 bases aligning to TRBD1. Germline-derived CDR1 and CDR2 are MGHRA and YSYEKL. This CDR3 contains 19 residues. J lost 3 bases, V lost 2 bases, and 10 bases had no gene match. CDR3 nucleotide sequence: TGCGCCAGCAGCCAACTCCGGGGACAGGGGAGGTTTGGGGCCAACGTCCTGACTTTC. This codes for CASSQLRGQGRFGANVLTF.

On this clone: Other nucleotide sequences from this sample produce the same CDR3. CDR3: CASRDRDYEQYF. The CDR3 bases are TGTGCCAGCAGAGACAGGGACTACGAGCAGTACTTC. The chain has TRBV6-6 and TRBJ2-7; 7 nucleotides agree with TRBD1. The CDR3 has 12 residues. J lost 3 bases, V lost 6 bases, and 2 bases had no gene match. Germline CDR1 and CDR2: MNHNY and SVGAGI (reference sequence).

The chain joins TRBV19 to TRBJ2-1; TRBD2 aligns across 14 bases. Looked up from germline, CDR1 is LNHDA and CDR2 is SQIVND (reference sequence). This CDR3 spans 15 amino acids. With 7 bases clipped from V and 8 bases from J, the junction kept 7 bases outside the gene matches. The CDR3 sequence: CASNGLAGGADEQFF. The CDR3 region has the DNA TGTGCCAGTAACGGACTAGCGGGAGGAGCCGATGAGCAGTTCTTC. Full variable domain (remainder filled in from reference TRBV19 and TRBJ2-1): DGGITQSPKYLFRKEGQNVTLSCEQNLNHDAMYWYRQDPGQGLRLIYYSQIVNDFQKGDIAEGYSVSREKKESFPLTVTSAQKNPTAFYLCASNGLAGGADEQFFGPGTRLTVL.

The V gene is TRBV6-5, the J gene TRBJ2-7; unclear D gene. Trimming stripped 6 bases from V and 5 bases from J, with 14 bases between. CDR1 is MNHEY and CDR2 is SVGAGI in the germline V gene. This CDR3 region has 13 residues. CDR3 region: CASSLGPSHEQYF. In DNA, the CDR3 is TGTGCCAGCAGCCTCGGGCCATCCCACGAGCAGTACTTC.